This T cell receptor beta chain was captured by sequencing in a study of shared clonotypes between healthy human individuals. Data came from immunoSEQ multiplex PCR; TCRdb stores just in-frame clones and leaves some out. Of about 990,000 clones in the sample, around 82% are singletons; the top ten hold 0.6% to 0.7%. The CDR3 has 13 amino acids. CDR1 and CDR2 from the germline V gene are SGHDT and YYEEEE. Trimming took 4 bases from V and 4 from J, leaving 12 bases between them. This clone has only a few counts. The antigen is not known. Study results and caveats: Of the naive CD4 clonotypes, roughly 5% were shared across several donors. The sampled material consisted only of blood, and tissue repertoires are likely to differ.

The genes are TRBV5-6 and TRBJ2-7; D gene unclear. Sequenced sample: memory CD4+ T cells from PBMCs. The subset denotes: CD45RA-negative fraction. The clonotype comes from a young man in good health. Some clones in this sample may be carry-over from other donors' samples. The CDR3 loop is CASSAMGRYEQYF. The CDR3, as DNA: TGTGCCAGCAGCGCTATGGGTAGGTACGAGCAGTACTTC. Based on the CDR3 plus reference TRBV5-6 and TRBJ2-7, the full variable domain is DAGVTQSPTHLIKTRGQQVTLRCSPKSGHDTVSWYQQALGQGPQFIFQYYEEEERQRGNFPDRFSGHQFPNYSSELNVNALLLGDSALYLCASSAMGRYEQYFGPGTRLTVT.